The TCR beta chain described here comes from a study of molecular identifiers for immune sequencing clone quantification. Overall study findings and caveats: Naive cells had under 1% of molecules in clones above 20 RNA copies, effectors over 99%. Spiked-in Jurkat TCR RNA corresponding to one cell was reported as detectable against 750,000 to 1,000,000 naive cells.

Library preparation followed earlier protocols using designated TCR primers. Each CDR3 protein gets one entry after TCRdb re-called the PCR reads with MiXCR. Among about 640,000 distinct CDR3 sequences listed, 15% to 20% were seen once. Sorting selected naive CD8 T cells with a CD8+CD4-CCR7+CD45RA+ phenotype. CDR3 length: 16 amino acids. Germline lookup yields CDR1 MNHEY and CDR2 SVGAGI. Trimming removed 0 bases from V and 7 bases from J, with 16 bases in between. In its sample, this clonotype was seen a few times. What it binds is not known. The J gene is TRBJ1-5, the V gene TRBV6-5; D is possibly TRBD1 (5 bases). The sequencing sample was made of naive CD8+ T cells from blood, with Jurkat cell RNA spiked in. The sample's subset: FACS-sorted CD8+CD4-CCR7+CD45RA+ naive T cells. The origin of this receptor is a human donor in good health. Some libraries in this study had Jurkat cell RNA spiked in. The CDR3 loop reads CASSYSSPGWLQPQHF. DNA of the CDR3: TGTGCCAGCAGTTACTCGTCGCCAGGGTGGTTACAGCCCCAGCATTTT.